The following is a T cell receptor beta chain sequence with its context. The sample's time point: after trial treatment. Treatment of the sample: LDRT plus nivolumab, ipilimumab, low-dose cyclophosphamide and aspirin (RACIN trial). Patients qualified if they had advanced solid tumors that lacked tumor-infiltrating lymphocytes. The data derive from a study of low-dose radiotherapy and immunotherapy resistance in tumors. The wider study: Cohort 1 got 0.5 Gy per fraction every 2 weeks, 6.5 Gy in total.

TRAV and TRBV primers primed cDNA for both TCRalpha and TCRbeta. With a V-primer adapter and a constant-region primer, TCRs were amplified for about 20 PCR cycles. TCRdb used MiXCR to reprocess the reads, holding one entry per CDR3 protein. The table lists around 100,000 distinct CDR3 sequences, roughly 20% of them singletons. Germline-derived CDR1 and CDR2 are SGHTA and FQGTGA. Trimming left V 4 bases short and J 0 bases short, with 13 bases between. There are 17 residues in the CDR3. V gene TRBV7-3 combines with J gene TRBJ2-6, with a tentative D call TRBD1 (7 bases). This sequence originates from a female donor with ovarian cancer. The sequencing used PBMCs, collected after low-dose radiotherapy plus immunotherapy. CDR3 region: CASSSAGGYSGANVLTF. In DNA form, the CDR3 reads TGTGCCAGCAGCTCCGCAGGGGGGTACTCTGGGGCCAACGTCCTGACTTTC.